The 23 T cell receptor beta chains below come from one sample, sequenced in a study of T cell clones after liver transplantation. The repertoire was sequenced with immunoSEQ multiplex PCR; TCRdb's copy has only in-frame clones and lacks some. The data hold about 99,000 clones, with around 83% observed a single time. The specimen comprised CD4+ T cells from blood, sampled before liver transplant. Receptors originate from a human donor who received a liver transplant.

The gene calls are TRBV5-6 and TRBJ2-5; 8 bases are shared with TRBD2. The CDR3 totals 15 residues. Germline CDR1 is SGHDT and CDR2 is YYEEEE. V lost 2 bases and J lost 1; bases outside the gene matches: 4. CDR3 loop: CASSFVAGSQETQYF. CDR3 bases: TGTGCCAGCAGCTTCGTAGCGGGAAGCCAAGAGACCCAGTACTTC.

The chain uses TRBV6-5 and TRBJ2-2; 8 bases map to TRBD1. This CDR3 has 14 residues. V shed 10 bases and J 2 bases; nucleotides not matched to a gene: 6. Germline V gene sequence: CDR1 MNHEY, CDR2 SVGAGI. The CDR3 region has the DNA TGTGCCACCTCCAGGGGGCGTAACACCGGGGAGCTGTTTTTT. The encoded protein is CATSRGRNTGELFF.

Only a few counts were recorded for this clone. The rearrangement uses TRBV5-5 and TRBJ2-1; TRBD2 matches at 7 bases. Germline trimming cut 4 bases from V and 8 bases from J; bases unmatched to any gene: 12. Germline V gene lookup returns CDR1 SGHKS and CDR2 YYEKEE (reference sequence). The CDR3 runs to 15 residues. The chain's CDR3 is CASSRPLAGAYEQFF. CDR3 sequence (DNA): TGTGCCAGCAGCCGCCCCCTGGCGGGAGCTTATGAGCAGTTCTTC. The variable domain in full, completed from reference TRBV5-5 and TRBJ2-1, reads DAGVTQSPTHLIKTRGQQVTLRCSPISGHKSVSWYQQVLGQGPQFIFQYYEKEERGRGNFPDRFSARQFPNYSSELNVNALLLGDSALYLCASSRPLAGAYEQFFGPGTRLTVL.

The chain has TRBV28 and TRBJ2-7; TRBD1 agrees at 8 bases. Germline V gene data show CDR1 as MDHEN and CDR2 as SYDVKM. V lost 5 bases to trimming and J lost 2 bases; unmatched junction nucleotides: 8. The CDR3 is 15 residues long. CDR3 sequence reads: CASSENTGGAYEQYF. In DNA, the CDR3 is TGTGCCAGCAGTGAGAATACAGGGGGAGCCTACGAGCAGTACTTC.

This chain links TRBV30 with TRBJ1-4; D remains unclear. The germline gives CDR1 GTSNPN, CDR2 SVGIG (reference sequence). V was trimmed by 0 bases and J by 3 bases, leaving 5 bases between them. The CDR3 spans 13 residues. The CDR3: CAWSVGSNEKLFF. In nucleotides, the CDR3 is TGTGCCTGGAGTGTGGGGTCTAATGAAAAACTGTTTTTT.

This chain uses TRBV18 with TRBJ1-3; a possible D gene is TRBD1 (5 bases). Germline loops: CDR1 KGHSH, CDR2 LQKENI. This CDR3 region has 16 residues. V dropped 3 bases and J dropped 0 bases, with 12 bases sitting between them. The CDR3 DNA reads as TGTGCCAGCTCACCGGGGCCTCCTGCCTCTGGAAACACCATATATTTT. Protein product: CASSPGPPASGNTIYF.

The chain couples TRBV30 to TRBJ1-4; no definite D call. Germline V gives CDR1 GTSNPN, CDR2 SVGIG (reference sequence). The CDR3 loop spans 15 amino acids. Trimming pared 0 bases from V and 2 bases from J, leaving 10 bases between. The DNA of the CDR3 is TGTGCCTGGAGTGTCGAGGCAGCGACTAATGAAAAACTGTTTTTT. Translated: CAWSVEAATNEKLFF.

This clone is a singleton in its sample. The genes are TRBV7-2 and TRBJ2-1, with D possibly being TRBD2 (7 bases). Germline V gives CDR1 SGHTA, CDR2 FQGNSA. V gave up 3 bases and J gave up 4 bases, with 10 bases separating them. This CDR3 comprises 14 residues. The CDR3: CASSFGGAYNEQFF. CDR3 in DNA: TGTGCCAGCAGCTTTGGGGGGGCATACAATGAGCAGTTCTTC.

J is TRBJ2-2 and V is TRBV18; D may be TRBD1 or TRBD2 (5 bases each). CDR3 size: 14 residues. V dropped 4 bases and J dropped 6 bases, with 12 bases sitting between them. Per the germline V gene, CDR1 is KGHSH and CDR2 is LQKENI. CDR3 in amino acids: CASSLIQGAGELFF. For the CDR3, the DNA is TGTGCCAGCTCACTTATCCAGGGAGCCGGGGAGCTGTTTTTT.

V is TRBV9 and J is TRBJ2-5, with D possibly matching TRBD1 (6 bases). The germline V gene has CDR1 SGDLS and CDR2 YYNGEE. V lost 1 base and J lost 1, with 17 bases in between. CDR3 length equals 17 residues. CDR3 coding DNA: TGTGCCAGCAGCGTAAAAGATCGGGGACATATCCAAGAGACCCAGTACTTC. This translates into CASSVKDRGHIQETQYF.

The chain links TRBV30 to TRBJ2-5; D may match TRBD1 or TRBD2 (5 bases each). V was cut by 7 bases and J by 2 bases, with 14 bases left in between. The CDR3 spans 13 residues. In germline, CDR1 is GTSNPN, CDR2 SVGIG (reference sequence). The CDR3 DNA sequence: TGTGCCTTGAACCTGGGGGTTCAAGAGACCCAGTACTTC. Its translation: CALNLGVQETQYF.

This chain links TRBV27 with TRBJ2-3; perhaps TRBD1 as D (6 bases). This CDR3 is 13 amino acids long. V lost 10 bases and J 0 bases, leaving 11 bases between the germline ends. The germline V gene encodes CDR1 MNHEY and CDR2 SMNVEV (reference sequence). The CDR3 DNA follows: TGTGCCACGACCGGACAGAGCACAGATACGCAGTATTTT. This encodes CATTGQSTDTQYF.

This clone was observed once. The chain combines TRBV6-1 with TRBJ1-1; 7 bases align to TRBD1. Germline loops: CDR1 MNHNS, CDR2 SASEGT. The V gene end was trimmed by 4 bases and the J gene end by 7 bases; junction bases not matched to a gene: 3. This CDR3 comprises 12 residues. The CDR3 loop is CASSVRDSEAFF. DNA of the CDR3: TGTGCCAGCAGTGTCCGGGACAGTGAAGCTTTCTTT.

This clone was picked up one time. This rearrangement joins TRBV7-9 to TRBJ2-3; 10 nucleotides match TRBD2. Unmatched junction bases numbered 6, after V lost 5 bases and J lost 1 base. Germline V CDR1 and CDR2: SEHNR, FQNEAQ (reference sequence). The CDR3 is 16 residues long. The CDR3 DNA reads TGTGCCAGCAGCCCTTGGACTAGCGGACGCACAGATACGCAGTATTTT. Translation: CASSPWTSGRTDTQYF.

This chain links TRBV10-3 with TRBJ1-1; no firm D call. Germline-derived CDR1 and CDR2 are ENHRY and SYGVKD. Trimming shortened V by 0 bases and J by 6 bases, and 11 bases separated the two germline ends. The CDR3 runs to 14 residues. This CDR3 reads CAISESSQAAEAFF. CDR3 in DNA: TGTGCCATCAGTGAGTCTTCGCAGGCTGCTGAAGCTTTCTTT.

The chain links TRBV11-2 to TRBJ2-5, with a possible D match to TRBD2 (5 bases). CDR1 SGHAT and CDR2 FQNNGV come from the germline V gene. CDR3 length equals 13 residues. Trimming took 5 bases from V and 5 from J, leaving 12 bases between them. CDR3 region: CASSRDRGETQYF. CDR3 in DNA: TGTGCCAGCAGCCGAGATCGAGGGGAGACCCAGTACTTC.

The chain links TRBV5-4 to TRBJ2-6; 10 bases line up with TRBD1. The trim removed 0 bases at V and 3 bases at J, leaving 6 bases unmatched. Germline V CDR1 and CDR2: SGHNT, YYREEE (reference sequence). This CDR3 contains 18 residues. The CDR3, as DNA: TGTGCCAGCAGCTTGGGAGGGACAGGGGCCGGTGGGGCCAACGTCCTGACTTTC. Translation gives CASSLGGTGAGGANVLTF.

This clone was seen repeatedly, ten times or more. This rearrangement joins TRBV6-1 to TRBJ2-6; D remains unclear. The germline V gene has CDR1 MNHNS and CDR2 SASEGT. V was trimmed by 8 bases and J by 4 bases, leaving 12 bases between them. This CDR3 region has 14 residues. CDR3 amino acids: CASSGGSGANVLTF. DNA for the CDR3: TGTGCCAGCTCCGGTGGCTCCGGGGCCAACGTCCTGACTTTC.

The rearrangement joins TRBV2 to TRBJ1-1; D not certain. CDR3 length: 13 residues. Germline V gives CDR1 SNHLY, CDR2 FYNNEI. The ends were cut back, 7 bases at V and 4 bases at J, with 13 bases in the middle. The chain's CDR3 is CASILRGGTEAFF. The CDR3 DNA sequence: TGTGCCAGCATCCTACGAGGTGGCACTGAAGCTTTCTTT.

This rearrangement joins TRBV2 to TRBJ2-7, with 8 bases that match TRBD1. With 6 bases clipped from V and 4 bases from J, the junction kept 5 bases outside the gene matches. Germline V gene sequence: CDR1 SNHLY, CDR2 FYNNEI. The CDR3 loop spans 13 amino acids. The CDR3 nucleotides are TGTGCCAGCAGGCGGACAGGGAATTACGAGCAGTACTTC. Its protein product is CASRRTGNYEQYF.

This chain uses TRBV7-2 with TRBJ1-2, with a tentative D call TRBD1 (6 bases). Between the trimmed V and J ends, which lost 4 bases and 4 bases, there was a span of 13 bases. Germline values: CDR1 SGHTA, CDR2 FQGNSA. The CDR3 is 14 amino acids. DNA of the CDR3: TGTGCCAGCAGCTCGACGAACAGGGTCTATGGCTACACCTTC. Encoded protein: CASSSTNRVYGYTF. The full variable domain, with the rest looked up from reference TRBV7-2 and TRBJ1-2, is GAGVSQSPSNKVTEKGKDVELRCDPISGHTALYWYRQSLGQGLEFLIYFQGNSAPDKSGLPSDRFSAERTGGSVSTLTIQRTQQEDSAVYLCASSSTNRVYGYTFGSGTRLTVV.

This clone was seen more than once but under ten times. The same CDR3 is also encoded by other DNA sequences in this sample. CDR3 sequence: CASSLTGQINSPLHF. For the CDR3, the DNA is TGTGCCAGCAGCTTAACAGGACAGATTAATTCACCCCTCCACTTT. This chain joins TRBV7-3 and TRBJ1-6; maybe TRBD1 (6 bases). Germline V gene lookup returns CDR1 SGHTA and CDR2 FQGTGA. CDR3 length: 15 residues. V was pared by 0 bases and J by 6 bases, with 9 bases between. Full variable domain (outside the CDR3, taken from reference TRBV7-3 and TRBJ1-6): GAGVSQTPSNKVTEKGKYVELRCDPISGHTALYWYRQSLGQGPEFLIYFQGTGAADDSGLPNDRFFAVRPEGSVSTLKIQRTERGDSAVYLCASSLTGQINSPLHFGNGTRLTVT.

This clone appeared once. The gene calls are TRBV30 and TRBJ2-6; tentative D call: TRBD1 (5 bases). CDR1 is GTSNPN, CDR2 SVGIG, per germline (reference sequence). Deletions cut 1 base from V and 0 bases from J, with 7 bases between. The CDR3 is 15 residues long. The CDR3 loop is CAWSERGSGANVLTF. The CDR3 DNA is TGTGCCTGGAGTGAAAGGGGCTCTGGGGCCAACGTCCTGACTTTC.